This T cell receptor (beta chain) comes out of a study of blood T cell repertoires in COVID-19. The overall study: Nucleic acid was either cDNA or gDNA, and it came from T cells, B-cell-depleted T cells, or PBMCs.

The table came from immunoSEQ multiplex PCR; TCRdb's copy has only in-frame clones and leaves some out. There are fewer than 500,000 clones in the sample; roughly 77% occur only once, and more than 0.85% lies in the top ten. V was clipped by 2 bases and J by 8 bases; unmatched bases: 10. CDR1 SGHAT and CDR2 FQDESV come from the germline V gene (reference sequence). CDR3 length: 15 residues. Input material: peripheral blood. This receptor was identified in a human donor with acute or convalescent COVID-19. The donor label of this sample is uncertain. The chain combines TRBV11-1 with TRBJ1-2, with 8 nucleotides matching TRBD1. This CDR3 is CASSLPGQGGYGYTF. In nucleotides, the CDR3 is TGTGCCAGCAGCTTACCAGGACAGGGAGGTTACGGCTACACCTTC.